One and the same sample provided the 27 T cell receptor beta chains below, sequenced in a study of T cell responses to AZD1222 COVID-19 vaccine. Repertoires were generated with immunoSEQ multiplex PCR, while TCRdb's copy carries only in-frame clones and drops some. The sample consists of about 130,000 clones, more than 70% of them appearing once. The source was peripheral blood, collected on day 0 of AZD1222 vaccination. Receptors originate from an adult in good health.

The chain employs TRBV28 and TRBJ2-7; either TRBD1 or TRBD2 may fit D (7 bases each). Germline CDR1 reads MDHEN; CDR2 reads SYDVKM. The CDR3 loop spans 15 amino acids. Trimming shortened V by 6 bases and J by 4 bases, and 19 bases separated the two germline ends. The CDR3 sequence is CASSHTGAGGYEQYF. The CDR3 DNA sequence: TGTGCCAGCAGCCATACAGGGGCCGGGGGGTACGAGCAGTACTTC.

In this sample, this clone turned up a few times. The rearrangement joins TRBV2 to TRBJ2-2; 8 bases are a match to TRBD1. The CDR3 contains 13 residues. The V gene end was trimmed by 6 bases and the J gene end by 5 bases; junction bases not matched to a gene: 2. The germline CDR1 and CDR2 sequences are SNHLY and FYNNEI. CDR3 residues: CASSGQGTGELFF. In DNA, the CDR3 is TGTGCCAGCAGCGGACAGGGAACCGGGGAGCTGTTTTTT.

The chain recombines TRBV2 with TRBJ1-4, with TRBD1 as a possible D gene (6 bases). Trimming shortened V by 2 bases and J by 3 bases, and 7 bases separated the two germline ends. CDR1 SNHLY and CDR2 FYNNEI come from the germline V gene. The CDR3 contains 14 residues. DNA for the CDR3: TGTGCCAGCAGTGAATCAGGGGCTAATGAAAAACTGTTTTTT. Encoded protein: CASSESGANEKLFF.

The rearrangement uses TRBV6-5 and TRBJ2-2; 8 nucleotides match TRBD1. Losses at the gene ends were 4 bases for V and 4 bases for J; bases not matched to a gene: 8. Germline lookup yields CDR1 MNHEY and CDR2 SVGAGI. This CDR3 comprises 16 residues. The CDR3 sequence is CASSFATGGSTGELFF. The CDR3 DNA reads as TGTGCCAGCAGTTTCGCTACAGGGGGGTCCACCGGGGAGCTGTTTTTT.

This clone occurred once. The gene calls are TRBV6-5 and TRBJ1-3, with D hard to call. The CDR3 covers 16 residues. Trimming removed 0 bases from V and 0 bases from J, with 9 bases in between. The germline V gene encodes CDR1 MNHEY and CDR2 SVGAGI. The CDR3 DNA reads TGTGCCAGCAGTTACTCCAGCGGAGACTCTGGAAACACCATATATTTT. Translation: CASSYSSGDSGNTIYF.

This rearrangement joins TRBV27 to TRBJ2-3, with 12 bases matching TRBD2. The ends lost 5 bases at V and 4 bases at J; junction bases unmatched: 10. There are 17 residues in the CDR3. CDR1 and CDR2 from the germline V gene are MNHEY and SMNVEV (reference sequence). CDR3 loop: CASSPPRLAGASDTQYF. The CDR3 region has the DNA TGTGCCAGCAGTCCCCCGAGACTAGCGGGAGCATCAGATACGCAGTATTTT.

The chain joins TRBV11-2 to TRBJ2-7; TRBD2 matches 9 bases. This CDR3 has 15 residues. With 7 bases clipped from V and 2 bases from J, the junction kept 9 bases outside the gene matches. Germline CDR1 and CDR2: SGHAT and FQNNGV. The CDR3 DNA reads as TGTGCCAGCACCCACGGGCTAGCGGGAACCTACGAGCAGTACTTC. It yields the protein CASTHGLAGTYEQYF.

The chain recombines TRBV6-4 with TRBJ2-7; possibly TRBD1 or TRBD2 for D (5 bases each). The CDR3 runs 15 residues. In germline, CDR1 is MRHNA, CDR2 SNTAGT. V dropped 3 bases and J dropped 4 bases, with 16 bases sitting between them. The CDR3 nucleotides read TGTGCCAGCAGTGAGGGGGAGAACGGCGTATACGAGCAGTACTTC. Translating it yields CASSEGENGVYEQYF.

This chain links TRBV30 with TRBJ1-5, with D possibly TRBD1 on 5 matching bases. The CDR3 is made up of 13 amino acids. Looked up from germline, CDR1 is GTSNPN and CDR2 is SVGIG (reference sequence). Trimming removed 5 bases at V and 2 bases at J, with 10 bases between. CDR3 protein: CAWSIQGNQPQHF. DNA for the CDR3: TGTGCCTGGTCAATACAGGGCAATCAGCCCCAGCATTTT.

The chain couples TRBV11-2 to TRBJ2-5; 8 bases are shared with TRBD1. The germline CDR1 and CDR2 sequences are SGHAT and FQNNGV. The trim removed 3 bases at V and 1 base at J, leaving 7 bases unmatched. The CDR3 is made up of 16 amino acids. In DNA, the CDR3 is TGTGCCAGCAGCTTTGTAACAGGGGGTCGCCAAGAGACCCAGTACTTC. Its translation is CASSFVTGGRQETQYF.

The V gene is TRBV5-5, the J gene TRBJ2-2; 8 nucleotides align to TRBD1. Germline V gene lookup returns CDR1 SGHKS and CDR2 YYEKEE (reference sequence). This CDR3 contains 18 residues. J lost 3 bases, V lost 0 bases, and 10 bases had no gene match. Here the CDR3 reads CASSLGVDRVMYTGELFF. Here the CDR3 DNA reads TGTGCCAGCAGCTTGGGGGTGGACAGGGTTATGTACACCGGGGAGCTGTTTTTT.

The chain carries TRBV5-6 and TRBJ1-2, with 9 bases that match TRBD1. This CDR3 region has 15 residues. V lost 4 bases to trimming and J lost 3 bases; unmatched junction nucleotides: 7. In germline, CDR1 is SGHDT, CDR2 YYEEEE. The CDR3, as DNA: TGTGCCAGCAGCGGGGGACAGGGTATGGACTATGGCTACACCTTC. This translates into CASSGGQGMDYGYTF.

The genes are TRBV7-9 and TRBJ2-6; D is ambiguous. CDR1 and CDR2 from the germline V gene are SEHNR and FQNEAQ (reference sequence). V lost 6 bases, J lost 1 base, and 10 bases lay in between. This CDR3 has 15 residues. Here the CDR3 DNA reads TGTGCCAGCAGTCAACTTGCATCTGGGGCCAACGTCCTGACTTTC. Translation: CASSQLASGANVLTF.

The DNA of the CDR3 is TGTGCCAGCAGCCAAGTCCCCACAATCCTCCGAAACACCATATATTTT. Its translation: CASSQVPTILRNTIYF. The chain joins TRBV14 to TRBJ1-3; D is undetermined. Between the trimmed V and J ends, which lost 1 base and 5 bases, there was a span of 15 bases. The V gene's germline CDR1 is SGHDN and CDR2 FVKESK. The CDR3 spans 16 residues.

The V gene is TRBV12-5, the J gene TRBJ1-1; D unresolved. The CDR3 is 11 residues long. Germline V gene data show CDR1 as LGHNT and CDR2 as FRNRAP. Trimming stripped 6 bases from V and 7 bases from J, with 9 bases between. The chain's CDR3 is CASGTTNEAFF. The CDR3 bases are TGTGCTAGTGGCACAACTAATGAAGCTTTCTTT.

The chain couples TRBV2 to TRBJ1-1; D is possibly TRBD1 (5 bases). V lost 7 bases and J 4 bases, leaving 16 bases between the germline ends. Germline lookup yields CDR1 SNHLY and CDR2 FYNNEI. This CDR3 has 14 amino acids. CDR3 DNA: TGTGCCAGCATCGGGATGACGGGGGGCACTGAAGCTTTCTTT. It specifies CASIGMTGGTEAFF.

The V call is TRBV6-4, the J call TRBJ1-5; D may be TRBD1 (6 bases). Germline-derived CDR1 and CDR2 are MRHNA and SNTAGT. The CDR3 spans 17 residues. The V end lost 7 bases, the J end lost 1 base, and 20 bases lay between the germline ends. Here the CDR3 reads CASTTTGNRASNQPQHF. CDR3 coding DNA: TGTGCCAGCACCACTACGGGGAACAGGGCGAGCAATCAGCCCCAGCATTTT.

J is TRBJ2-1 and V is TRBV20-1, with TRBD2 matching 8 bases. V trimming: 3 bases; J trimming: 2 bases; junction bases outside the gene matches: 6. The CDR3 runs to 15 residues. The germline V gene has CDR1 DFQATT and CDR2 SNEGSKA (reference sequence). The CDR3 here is CSASKRETTYNEQFF. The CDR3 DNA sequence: TGCAGTGCTAGTAAGCGGGAGACAACCTACAATGAGCAGTTCTTC.

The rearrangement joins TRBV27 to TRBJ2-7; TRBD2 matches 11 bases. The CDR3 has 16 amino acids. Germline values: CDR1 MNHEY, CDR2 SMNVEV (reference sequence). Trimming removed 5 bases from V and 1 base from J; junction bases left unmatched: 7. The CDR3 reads CASSGLRLAGSYEQYF. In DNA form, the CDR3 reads TGTGCCAGCAGTGGACTGAGACTAGCGGGGTCCTACGAGCAGTACTTC.

The CDR3 reads CASSQWGQGGTGELFF. The DNA of the CDR3 is TGCGCCAGCAGCCAATGGGGACAGGGAGGTACCGGGGAGCTGTTTTTT. The V and J genes are TRBV4-1 and TRBJ2-2, with 9 bases fitting TRBD1. Germline V gene data show CDR1 as MGHRA and CDR2 as YSYEKL. The CDR3 is 16 residues long. The V gene end was trimmed by 2 bases and the J gene end by 5 bases; junction bases not matched to a gene: 6.

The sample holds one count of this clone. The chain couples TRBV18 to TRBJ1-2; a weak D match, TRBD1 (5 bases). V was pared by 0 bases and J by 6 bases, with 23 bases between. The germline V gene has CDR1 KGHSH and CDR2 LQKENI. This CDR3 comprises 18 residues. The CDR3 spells CASSPPVGVRGGRNGYTF. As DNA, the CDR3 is TGTGCCAGCTCACCACCGGTTGGAGTTCGGGGGGGTAGGAATGGCTACACCTTC.

The CDR3 loop reads CATMLREGSYEQYF. CDR3 coding DNA: TGTGCCACCATGCTGCGGGAGGGGTCCTACGAGCAGTACTTC. The chain has TRBV10-3 and TRBJ2-7; 9 bases match TRBD2. J lost 1 base, V lost 10 bases, and 8 bases had no gene match. The V gene's germline CDR1 is ENHRY and CDR2 SYGVKD. The CDR3 is made up of 14 amino acids.

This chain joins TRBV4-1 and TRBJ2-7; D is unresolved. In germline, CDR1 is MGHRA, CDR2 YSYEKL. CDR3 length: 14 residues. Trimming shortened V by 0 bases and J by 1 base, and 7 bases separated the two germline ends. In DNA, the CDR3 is TGCGCCAGCAGCCAAGATCCACCGTCCTACGAGCAGTACTTC. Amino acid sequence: CASSQDPPSYEQYF.

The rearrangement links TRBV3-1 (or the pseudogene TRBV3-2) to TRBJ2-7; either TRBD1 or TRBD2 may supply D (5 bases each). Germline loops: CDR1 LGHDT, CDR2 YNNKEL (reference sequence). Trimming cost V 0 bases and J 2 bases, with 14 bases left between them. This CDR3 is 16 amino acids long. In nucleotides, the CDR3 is TGTGCCAGCAGCCAAGATTTGGGACGGTCGACCTACGAGCAGTACTTC. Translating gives CASSQDLGRSTYEQYF.

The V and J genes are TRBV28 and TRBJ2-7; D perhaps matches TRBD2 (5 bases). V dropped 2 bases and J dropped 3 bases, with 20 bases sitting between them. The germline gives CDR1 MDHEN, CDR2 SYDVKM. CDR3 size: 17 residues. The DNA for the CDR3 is TGTGCCAGCAGTTTACCCGCAGAGGGCTCAGAAAGCTACGAGCAGTACTTC. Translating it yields CASSLPAEGSESYEQYF.

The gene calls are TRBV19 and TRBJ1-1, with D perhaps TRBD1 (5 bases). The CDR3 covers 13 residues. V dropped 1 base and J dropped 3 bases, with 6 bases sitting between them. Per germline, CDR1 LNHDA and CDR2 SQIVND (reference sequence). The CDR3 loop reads CASSIVGDTEAFF. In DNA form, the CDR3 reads TGTGCCAGTAGTATAGTAGGGGACACTGAAGCTTTCTTT.

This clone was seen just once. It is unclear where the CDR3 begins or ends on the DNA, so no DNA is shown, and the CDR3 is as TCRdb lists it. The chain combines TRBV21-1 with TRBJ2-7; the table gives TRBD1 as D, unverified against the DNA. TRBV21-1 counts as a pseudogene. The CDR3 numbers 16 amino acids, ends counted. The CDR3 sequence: CAISTVGQGASYEQYF.